Included here is one T cell receptor (beta chain) sequence, with context. The protocol was immunoSEQ multiplex PCR, while the TCRdb copy is restricted to in-frame clones and leaves out a portion. The data hold fewer than 200,000 clones, with around 94% observed a single time. With 6 bases clipped from V and 3 bases from J, the junction kept 4 bases outside the gene matches. This CDR3 has 14 residues. Germline V lookup: CDR1 MNHEY, CDR2 SVGAGI. The sample is drawn from a study of control samples from healthy donors and cancer patients. The chain combines TRBV6-5 with TRBJ2-3; 9 nucleotides align to TRBD1. The sample consisted of blood. The TCR was taken from a man aged 25 to 45 in good health. Here the CDR3 reads CASSRDRVTDTQYF. CDR3 coding DNA: TGTGCCAGCAGCCGGGACAGGGTGACAGATACGCAGTATTTT.